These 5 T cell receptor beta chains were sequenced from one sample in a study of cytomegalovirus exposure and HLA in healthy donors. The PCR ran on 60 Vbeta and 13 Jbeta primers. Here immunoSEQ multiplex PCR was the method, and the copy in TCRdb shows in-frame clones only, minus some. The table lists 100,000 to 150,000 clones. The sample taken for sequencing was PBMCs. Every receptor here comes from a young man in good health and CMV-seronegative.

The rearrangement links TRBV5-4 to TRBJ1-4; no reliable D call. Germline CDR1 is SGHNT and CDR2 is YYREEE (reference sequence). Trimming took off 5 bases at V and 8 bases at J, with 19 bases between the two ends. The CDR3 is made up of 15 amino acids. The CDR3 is CASSSNREAEEKLFF. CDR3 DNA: TGTGCCAGCAGTTCCAACCGTGAGGCGGAAGAAAAACTGTTTTTT.

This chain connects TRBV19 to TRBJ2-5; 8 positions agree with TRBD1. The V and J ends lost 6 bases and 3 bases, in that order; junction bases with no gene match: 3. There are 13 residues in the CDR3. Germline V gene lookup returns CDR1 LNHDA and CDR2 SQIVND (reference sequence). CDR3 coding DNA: TGTGCCAGTAGGAACAGGGGGGAAGAGACCCAGTACTTC. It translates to CASRNRGEETQYF.

In DNA form, the CDR3 reads TGTGCCAGCAGCTCAGGGCCCGCCGGGGGGTCTGGCAATGAGCAGTTCTTC. The encoded protein is CASSSGPAGGSGNEQFF. The rearrangement uses TRBV13 and TRBJ2-1, with TRBD2 matching over 7 bases. V gave up 4 bases and J gave up 6 bases; unmatched junction bases: 15. This CDR3 spans 17 amino acids. From germline, CDR1 is PRHDT and CDR2 FYEKMQ (reference sequence).

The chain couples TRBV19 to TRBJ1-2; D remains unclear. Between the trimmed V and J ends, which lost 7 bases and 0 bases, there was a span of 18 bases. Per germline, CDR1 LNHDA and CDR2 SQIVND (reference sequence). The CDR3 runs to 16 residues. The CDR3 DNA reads TGTGCCAGTACCCCCTTCCACCGGGATTCTAACTATGGCTACACCTTC. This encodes CASTPFHRDSNYGYTF.

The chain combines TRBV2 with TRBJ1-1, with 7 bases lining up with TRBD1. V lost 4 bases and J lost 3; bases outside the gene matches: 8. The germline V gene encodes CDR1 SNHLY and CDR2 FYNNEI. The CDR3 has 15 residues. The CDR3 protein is CASSVYRGPYTEAFF. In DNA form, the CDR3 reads TGTGCCAGCAGTGTGTATAGGGGGCCCTACACTGAAGCTTTCTTT.